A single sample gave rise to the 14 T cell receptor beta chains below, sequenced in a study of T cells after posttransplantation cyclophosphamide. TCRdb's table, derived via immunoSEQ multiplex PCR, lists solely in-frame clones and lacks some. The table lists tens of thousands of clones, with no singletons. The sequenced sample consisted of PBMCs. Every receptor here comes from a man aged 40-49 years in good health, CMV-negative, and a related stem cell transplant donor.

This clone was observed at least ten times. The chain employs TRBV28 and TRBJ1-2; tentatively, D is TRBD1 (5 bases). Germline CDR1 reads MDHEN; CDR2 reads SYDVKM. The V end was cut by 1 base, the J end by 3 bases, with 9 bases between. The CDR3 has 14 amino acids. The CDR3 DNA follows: TGTGCCAGCAGTTTATCTCGGGGGGACTATGGCTACACCTTC. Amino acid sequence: CASSLSRGDYGYTF.

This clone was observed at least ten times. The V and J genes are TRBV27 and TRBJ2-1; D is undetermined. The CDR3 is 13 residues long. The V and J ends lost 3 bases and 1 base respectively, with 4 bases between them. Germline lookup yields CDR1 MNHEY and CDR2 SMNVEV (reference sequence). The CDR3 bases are TGTGCCAGCAGTTTGGAGTCCTACAATGAGCAGTTCTTC. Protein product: CASSLESYNEQFF.

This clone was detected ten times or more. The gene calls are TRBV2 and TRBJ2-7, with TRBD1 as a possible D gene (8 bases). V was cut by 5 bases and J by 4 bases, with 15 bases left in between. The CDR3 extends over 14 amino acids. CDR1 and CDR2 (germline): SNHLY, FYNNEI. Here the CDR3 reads CASSQTGEGYEQYF. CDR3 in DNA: TGTGCCAGCAGTCAGACAGGGGAGGGGTACGAGCAGTACTTC. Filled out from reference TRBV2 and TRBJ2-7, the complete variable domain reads EPEVTQTPSHQVTQMGQEVILRCVPISNHLYFYWYRQILGQKVEFLVSFYNNEISEKSEIFDDQFSVERPDGSNFTLKIRSTKLEDSAMYFCASSQTGEGYEQYFGPGTRLTVT.

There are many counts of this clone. CDR3 sequence reads: CASSFPAGGSGSYNEQFF. The CDR3 DNA is TGTGCCAGCAGTTTTCCAGCGGGAGGGTCGGGCTCCTACAATGAGCAGTTCTTC. This chain links TRBV27 with TRBJ2-1, with 10 positions matching TRBD2. This CDR3 is 18 amino acids long. Trimming cost V 3 bases and J 0 bases; bases outside gene matches: 8. Looked up from germline, CDR1 is MNHEY and CDR2 is SMNVEV (reference sequence).

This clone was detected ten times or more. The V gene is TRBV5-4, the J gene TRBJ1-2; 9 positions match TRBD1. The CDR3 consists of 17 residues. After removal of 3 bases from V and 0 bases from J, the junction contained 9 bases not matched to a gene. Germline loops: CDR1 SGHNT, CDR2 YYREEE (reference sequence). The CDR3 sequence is CASSSGQGSDTNYGYTF. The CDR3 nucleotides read TGTGCCAGCAGCTCAGGACAGGGGTCGGATACTAACTATGGCTACACCTTC.

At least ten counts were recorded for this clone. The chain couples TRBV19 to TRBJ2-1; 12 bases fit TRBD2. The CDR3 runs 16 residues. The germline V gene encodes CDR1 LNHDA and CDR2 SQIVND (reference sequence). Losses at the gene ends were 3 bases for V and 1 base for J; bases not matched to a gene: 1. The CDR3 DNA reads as TGTGCCAGTAGTATTGGGACTAGCGGGTCCTACAATGAGCAGTTCTTC. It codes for CASSIGTSGSYNEQFF.

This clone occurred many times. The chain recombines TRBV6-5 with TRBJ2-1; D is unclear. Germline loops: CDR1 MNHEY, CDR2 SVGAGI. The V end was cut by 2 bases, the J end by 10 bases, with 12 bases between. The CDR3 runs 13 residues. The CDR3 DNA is TGTGCCAGCAGTTACAGTAGCTGGAACGAGCAGTTCTTC. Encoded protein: CASSYSSWNEQFF.

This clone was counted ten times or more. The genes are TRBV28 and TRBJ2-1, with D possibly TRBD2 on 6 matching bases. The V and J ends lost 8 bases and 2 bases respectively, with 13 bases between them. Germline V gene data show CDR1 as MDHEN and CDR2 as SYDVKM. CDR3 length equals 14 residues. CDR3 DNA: TGTGCCAGCCATCCGGGACTGCCCTACAATGAGCAGTTCTTC. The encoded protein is CASHPGLPYNEQFF.

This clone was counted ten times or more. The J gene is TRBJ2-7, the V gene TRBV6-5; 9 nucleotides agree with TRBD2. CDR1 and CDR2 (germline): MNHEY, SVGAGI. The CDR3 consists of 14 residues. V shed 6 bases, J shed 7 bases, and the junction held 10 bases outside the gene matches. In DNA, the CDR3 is TGTGCCAGCAGCCCGACTAGCGGATGGGGGGAGCAGTACTTC. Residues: CASSPTSGWGEQYF.

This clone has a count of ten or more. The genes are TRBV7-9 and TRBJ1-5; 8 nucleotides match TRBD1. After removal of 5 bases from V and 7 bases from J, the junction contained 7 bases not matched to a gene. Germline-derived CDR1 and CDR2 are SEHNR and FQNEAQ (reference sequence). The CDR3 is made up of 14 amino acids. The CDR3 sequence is CASSQDREEQPQHF. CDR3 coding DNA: TGTGCCAGCAGCCAGGACAGGGAAGAACAGCCCCAGCATTTT. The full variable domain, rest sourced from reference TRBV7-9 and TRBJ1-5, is DTGVSQNPRHKITKRGQNVTFRCDPISEHNRLYWYRQTLGQGPEFLTYFQNEAQLEKSRLLSDRFSAERPKGSFSTLEIQRTEQGDSAMYLCASSQDREEQPQHFGDGTRLSIL.

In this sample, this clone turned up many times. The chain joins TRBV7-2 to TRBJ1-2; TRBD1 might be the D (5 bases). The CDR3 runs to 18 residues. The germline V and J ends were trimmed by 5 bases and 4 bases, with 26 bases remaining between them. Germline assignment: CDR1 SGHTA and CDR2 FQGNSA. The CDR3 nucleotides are TGTGCCAGCAGCCCCGGCATGCAGGGCACCTCATGGGGCTATGGCTACACCTTC. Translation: CASSPGMQGTSWGYGYTF.

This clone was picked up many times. The CDR3 loop reads CASSLGGVYRDSGANVLTF. The CDR3 DNA reads TGTGCCAGCAGCTTAGGTGGGGTTTACAGGGATTCTGGGGCCAACGTCCTGACTTTC. This sequence joins TRBV7-9 and TRBJ2-6; weak D call: TRBD1 (6 bases). The germline gives CDR1 SEHNR, CDR2 FQNEAQ (reference sequence). The CDR3 is 19 residues long. Trimming cost V 1 base and J 1 base, with 17 bases left between them.

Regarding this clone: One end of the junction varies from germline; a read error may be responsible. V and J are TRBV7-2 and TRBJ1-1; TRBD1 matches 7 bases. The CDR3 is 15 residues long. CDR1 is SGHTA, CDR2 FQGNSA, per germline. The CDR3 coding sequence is TGTGCCGGCAGCTTACTAAGCAGGGGGGACACTGAAGCTTTCTTT. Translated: CAGSLLSRGDTEAFF.

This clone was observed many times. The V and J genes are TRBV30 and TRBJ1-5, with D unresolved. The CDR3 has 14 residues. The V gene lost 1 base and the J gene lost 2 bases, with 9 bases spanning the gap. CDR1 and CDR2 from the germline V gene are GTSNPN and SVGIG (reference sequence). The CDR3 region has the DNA TGTGCCTGGAGTGGGCGGTATGGCAATCAGCCCCAGCATTTT. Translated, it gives CAWSGRYGNQPQHF.